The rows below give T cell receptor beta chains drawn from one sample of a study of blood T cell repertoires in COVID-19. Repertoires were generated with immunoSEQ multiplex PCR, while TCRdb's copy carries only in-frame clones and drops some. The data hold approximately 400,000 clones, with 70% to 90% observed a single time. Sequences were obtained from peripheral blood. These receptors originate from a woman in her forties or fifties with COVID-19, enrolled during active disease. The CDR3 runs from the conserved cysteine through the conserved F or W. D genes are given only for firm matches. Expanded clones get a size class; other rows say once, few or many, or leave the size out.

CDR3 DNA: TGTGCCAGTTCGGACAGGGAGTATCAGCCCCAGCATTTT
CDR3 protein: CASSDREYQPQHF
J gene: TRBJ1-5
clone size: few
V gene: TRBV19
D gene: TRBD1

CDR3 DNA: TGTGCCAGCAGCCAAAGGGACAGGGGTTCACCCCTCCACTTT
CDR3 protein: CASSQRDRGSPLHF
J gene: TRBJ1-6
clone size: NA
V gene: TRBV3-1/TRBV3-2
D gene: TRBD1

CDR3 DNA: TGCAGTGCTAGCTTCCCCGAAGCTTTCTTT
CDR3 protein: CSASFPEAFF
J gene: TRBJ1-1
clone size: NA
V gene: TRBV20-1
D gene: NA

CDR3 DNA: TGCGCCAGCAGTCGAAGAGCGGTTAGCACAGATACGCAGTATTTT
CDR3 protein: CASSRRAVSTDTQYF
J gene: TRBJ2-3
clone size: few
V gene: TRBV10-2
D gene: NA

CDR3 DNA: TGTGCCTGGAGTGTATTCTGGGGGGGGAAGCGCACCGGGGAGCTGTTTTTT
CDR3 protein: CAWSVFWGGKRTGELFF
J gene: TRBJ2-2
clone size: NA
V gene: TRBV30
D gene: TRBD2

CDR3 DNA: TGCGCCAGCAGTCTAAGTAGCGGGGGGGGGAACGAGCAGTTCTTC
CDR3 protein: CASSLSSGGGNEQFF
J gene: TRBJ2-1
clone size: NA
V gene: TRBV10-2
D gene: TRBD2

CDR3 DNA: TGTGCCAGCAGCGTAGGCGTCGGGGGGTCCAATGAGCAGTTCTTC
CDR3 protein: CASSVGVGGSNEQFF
J gene: TRBJ2-1
clone size: NA
V gene: TRBV9
D gene: TRBD2

CDR3 DNA: TGTGCCAGCAGCTTGTTCGGGAATTCTGGGGCCAACGTCCTGACTTTC
CDR3 protein: CASSLFGNSGANVLTF
J gene: TRBJ2-6
clone size: NA
V gene: TRBV5-6
D gene: NA

CDR3 DNA: TGCGCCAGCAGCTTGGGACAGGGGGGTAGGACTGAAGCTTTCTTT
CDR3 protein: CASSLGQGGRTEAFF
J gene: TRBJ1-1
clone size: NA
V gene: TRBV5-1
D gene: TRBD1

CDR3 DNA: TGTGCCAGCAGCGTAGGGTTGACCACGACACCGCTTAACTATGGCTACACCTTC
CDR3 protein: CASSVGLTTTPLNYGYTF
J gene: TRBJ1-2
clone size: NA
V gene: TRBV9
D gene: NA

CDR3 DNA: TGTGCCACCAGTGACCGCATAGCGGGGAACTACAATGAGCAGTTCTTC
CDR3 protein: CATSDRIAGNYNEQFF
J gene: TRBJ2-1
clone size: once
V gene: TRBV24-1
D gene: TRBD2

CDR3 DNA: TGTGCCAGCAGCCAAGGGGGAGTGAGAGCTTTCTTT
CDR3 protein: CASSQGGVRAFF
J gene: TRBJ1-1
clone size: NA
V gene: TRBV14
D gene: NA

CDR3 DNA: TGCGCCAGCAGCTTGGACACAGGGAACGCGAACTATGGCTACACCTTC
CDR3 protein: CASSLDTGNANYGYTF
J gene: TRBJ1-2
clone size: NA
V gene: TRBV5-1
D gene: NA

CDR3 DNA: TGTGCCAGCCAACAGACGGATACAACTAATGAAAAACTGTTTTTT
CDR3 protein: CASQQTDTTNEKLFF
J gene: TRBJ1-4
clone size: NA
V gene: TRBV5-6
D gene: NA

CDR3 DNA: TGTGCCAGTAGCCAGCCGGACAGGAACACCGGGGAGCTGTTTTTT
CDR3 protein: CASSQPDRNTGELFF
J gene: TRBJ2-2
clone size: NA
V gene: TRBV19
D gene: NA

CDR3 DNA: TGTGCCAGCAGATTACAGGGGGCGAGCTATGGCTACACCTTC
CDR3 protein: CASRLQGASYGYTF
J gene: TRBJ1-2
clone size: NA
V gene: TRBV28
D gene: TRBD1

CDR3 DNA: TGTGCCAGCAGCTCTGACAGGGGAGGGGGCTACACCTTC
CDR3 protein: CASSSDRGGGYTF
J gene: TRBJ1-2
clone size: few
V gene: TRBV12-3/TRBV12-4
D gene: TRBD1

CDR3 DNA: TGTGCCAGCAGCTTACGCGGGGACTCCGACTACGAGCAGTACTTC
CDR3 protein: CASSLRGDSDYEQYF
J gene: TRBJ2-7
clone size: NA
V gene: TRBV13
D gene: NA

CDR3 DNA: TGCGCCAGCAGTCCTCTCTCTGGAAACACCATATATTTT
CDR3 protein: CASSPLSGNTIYF
J gene: TRBJ1-3
clone size: NA
V gene: TRBV5-1
D gene: NA

CDR3 DNA: TGCGCCAGCAGCTTGACGGGGGGTAGCAATCAGCCCCAGCATTTT
CDR3 protein: CASSLTGGSNQPQHF
J gene: TRBJ1-5
clone size: NA
V gene: TRBV5-1
D gene: NA

CDR3 DNA: TGTGCCAGCAGCCCTCTAACTAGCGGGGGGACCCCCTACGAGCAGTACTTC
CDR3 protein: CASSPLTSGGTPYEQYF
J gene: TRBJ2-7
clone size: NA
V gene: TRBV11-2
D gene: TRBD2

CDR3 DNA: TGTGCCAGCAGTTACAACTCGGACAGTTCCTACGAGCAGTACTTC
CDR3 protein: CASSYNSDSSYEQYF
J gene: TRBJ2-7
clone size: few
V gene: TRBV6-5
D gene: NA

CDR3 DNA: TGCGCCAGCAGGGGGGGTGTTGACGGTTCCTACGAGCAGTACTTC
CDR3 protein: CASRGGVDGSYEQYF
J gene: TRBJ2-7
clone size: NA
V gene: TRBV5-1
D gene: NA